This is a list of T cell receptor beta chains from one sample in a study of patients and donors after allogeneic stem cell transplantation. TCRdb reprocessed the RT-PCR reads with MiXCR, giving one entry per CDR3 protein. The sample lists fewer than 180,000 distinct CDR3 sequences, approximately 40% occurring once. Sequencing was performed on blood, either unsorted or a sorted T cell fraction (not recorded which). These receptors came from a human donor who was either an allogeneic HSCT recipient or a stem cell or donor lymphocyte infusion donor (not recorded which). It is not recorded whose cells these are; they may come from a transplant donor. CDR3s include the opening cysteine and the closing phenylalanine or tryptophan.

TRBV28,TRBJ1-1,CASTRGWNTEAFF
TRBV5-6,TRBJ1-3,CASSLPQRGPGNTIYF
TRBV7-2,TRBJ2-2,CASSSPGGGTTGELFF
TRBV14,TRBJ1-1,CASSQLRGTEAFF
TRBV7-9,TRBJ1-1,CASSPGGQTNTEAFF
TRBV27,TRBJ1-5,CASSLGGSSQPQHF
TRBV20-1,TRBJ2-1,CSASPVHLYNEQFF
TRBV6-5,TRBJ1-3,CASSYRGGGNTIYF
TRBV20-1,TRBJ2-7,CSASLGNEQYF
TRBV5-1,TRBJ1-3,CASSLAGYGNGNTIYF
TRBV28,TRBJ1-1,CASSWDRGGTEAFF
TRBV25-1,TRBJ2-5,CASSRVGQETQYF
TRBV6-5,TRBJ1-2,CASSLETGTGYTF
TRBV7-2,TRBJ1-1,CASSSRGRDTEAFF
TRBV7-9,TRBJ1-2,CASSLETGANYGYTF
TRBV13,TRBJ1-5,CASSFGPGSNQPQHF
TRBV6-5,TRBJ1-3,CATTEGSGNTIYF
TRBV5-5,TRBJ1-5,CASSLLDSNQPQHF